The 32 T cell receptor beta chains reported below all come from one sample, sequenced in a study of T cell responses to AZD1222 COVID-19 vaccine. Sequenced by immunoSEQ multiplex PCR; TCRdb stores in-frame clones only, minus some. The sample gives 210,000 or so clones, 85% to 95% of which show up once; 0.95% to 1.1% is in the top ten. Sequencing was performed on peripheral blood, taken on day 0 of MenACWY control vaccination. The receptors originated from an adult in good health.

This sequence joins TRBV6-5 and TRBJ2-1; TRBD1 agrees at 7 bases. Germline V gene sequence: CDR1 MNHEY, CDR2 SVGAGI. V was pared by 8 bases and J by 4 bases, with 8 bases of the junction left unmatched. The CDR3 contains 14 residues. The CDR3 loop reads CASSGGNMYNEQFF. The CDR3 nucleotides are TGTGCCAGCTCAGGGGGTAACATGTACAATGAGCAGTTCTTC.

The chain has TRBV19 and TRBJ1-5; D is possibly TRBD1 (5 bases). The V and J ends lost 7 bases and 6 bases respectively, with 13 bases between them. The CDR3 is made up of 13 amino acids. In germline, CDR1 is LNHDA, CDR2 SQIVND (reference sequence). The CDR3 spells CASNPGQAQPQHF. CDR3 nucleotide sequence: TGTGCCAGTAACCCAGGGCAGGCTCAGCCCCAGCATTTT.

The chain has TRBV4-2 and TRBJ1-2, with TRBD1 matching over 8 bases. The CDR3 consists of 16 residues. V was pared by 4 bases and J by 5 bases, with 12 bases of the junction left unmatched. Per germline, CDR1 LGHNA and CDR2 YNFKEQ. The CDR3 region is CASSPERTGLLYGYTF. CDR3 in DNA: TGTGCCAGCAGCCCTGAAAGGACAGGGCTACTATATGGCTACACCTTC.

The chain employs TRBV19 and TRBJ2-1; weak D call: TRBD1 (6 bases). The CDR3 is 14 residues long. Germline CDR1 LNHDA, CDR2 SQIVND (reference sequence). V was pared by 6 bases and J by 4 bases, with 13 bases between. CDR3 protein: CASSERTEYNEQFF. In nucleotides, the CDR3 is TGTGCCAGTAGCGAACGGACAGAATACAATGAGCAGTTCTTC.

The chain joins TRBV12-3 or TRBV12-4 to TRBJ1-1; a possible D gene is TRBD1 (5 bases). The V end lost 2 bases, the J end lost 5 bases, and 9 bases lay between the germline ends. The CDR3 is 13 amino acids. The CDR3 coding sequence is TGTGCCAGCAGTTTAATTGAGGGGACTGAAGCTTTCTTT. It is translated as CASSLIEGTEAFF.

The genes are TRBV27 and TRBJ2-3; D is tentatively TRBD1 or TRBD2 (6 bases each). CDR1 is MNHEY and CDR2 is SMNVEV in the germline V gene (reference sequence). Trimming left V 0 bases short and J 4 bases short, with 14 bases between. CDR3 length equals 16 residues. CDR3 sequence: CASSLSRGGLADTQYF. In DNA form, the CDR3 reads TGTGCCAGCAGTTTATCTAGAGGGGGACTCGCAGATACGCAGTATTTT.

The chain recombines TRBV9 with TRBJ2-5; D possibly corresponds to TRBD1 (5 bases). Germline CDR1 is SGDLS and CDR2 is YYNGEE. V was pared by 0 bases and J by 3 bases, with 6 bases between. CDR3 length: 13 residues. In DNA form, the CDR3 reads TGTGCCAGCAGCGTAGGGGGCGAAGAGACCCAGTACTTC. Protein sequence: CASSVGGEETQYF.

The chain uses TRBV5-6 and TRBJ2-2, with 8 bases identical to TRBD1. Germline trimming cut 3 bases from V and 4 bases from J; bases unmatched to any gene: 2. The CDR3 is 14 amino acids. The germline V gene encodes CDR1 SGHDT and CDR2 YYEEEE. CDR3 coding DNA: TGTGCCAGCAGCTGGACAGGGCGCACCGGGGAGCTGTTTTTT. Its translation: CASSWTGRTGELFF.

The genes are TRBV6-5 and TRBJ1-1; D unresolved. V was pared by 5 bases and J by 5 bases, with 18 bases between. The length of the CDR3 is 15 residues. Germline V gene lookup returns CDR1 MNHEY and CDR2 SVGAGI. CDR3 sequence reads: CASSPPGVSGTEAFF. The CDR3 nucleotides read TGTGCCAGCAGTCCACCGGGAGTATCGGGGACTGAAGCTTTCTTT.

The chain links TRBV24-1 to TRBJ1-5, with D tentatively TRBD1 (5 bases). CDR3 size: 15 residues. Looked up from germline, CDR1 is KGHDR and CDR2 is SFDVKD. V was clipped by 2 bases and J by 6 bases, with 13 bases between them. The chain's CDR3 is CATSDSRVGGQPQHF. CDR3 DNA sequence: TGTGCCACCAGTGATTCCAGGGTGGGGGGTCAGCCCCAGCATTTT.

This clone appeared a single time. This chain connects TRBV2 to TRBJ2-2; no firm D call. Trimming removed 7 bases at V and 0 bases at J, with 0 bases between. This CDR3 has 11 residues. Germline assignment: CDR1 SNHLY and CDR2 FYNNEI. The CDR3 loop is CASTNTGELFF. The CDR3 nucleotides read TGTGCCAGCACGAACACCGGGGAGCTGTTTTTT.

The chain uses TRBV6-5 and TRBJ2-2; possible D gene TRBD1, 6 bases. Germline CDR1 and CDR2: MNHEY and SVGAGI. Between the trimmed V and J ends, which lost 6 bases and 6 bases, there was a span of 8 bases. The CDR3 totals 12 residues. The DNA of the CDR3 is TGTGCCAGCAGACAGGGCGCCGGGGAGCTGTTTTTT. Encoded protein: CASRQGAGELFF.

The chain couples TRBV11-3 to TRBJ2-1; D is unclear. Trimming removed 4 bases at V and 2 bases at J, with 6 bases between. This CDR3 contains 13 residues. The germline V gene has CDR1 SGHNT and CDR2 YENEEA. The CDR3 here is CASSSRAYNEQFF. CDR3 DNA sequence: TGTGCCAGCAGCTCACGGGCCTACAATGAGCAGTTCTTC.

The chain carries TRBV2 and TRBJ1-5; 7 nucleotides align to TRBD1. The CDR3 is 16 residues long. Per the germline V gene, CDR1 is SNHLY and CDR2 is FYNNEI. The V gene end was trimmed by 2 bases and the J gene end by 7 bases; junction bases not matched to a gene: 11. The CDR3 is CASSEFFGTDGQPQHF. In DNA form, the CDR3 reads TGTGCCAGCAGTGAATTTTTTGGGACAGATGGCCAGCCCCAGCATTTT.

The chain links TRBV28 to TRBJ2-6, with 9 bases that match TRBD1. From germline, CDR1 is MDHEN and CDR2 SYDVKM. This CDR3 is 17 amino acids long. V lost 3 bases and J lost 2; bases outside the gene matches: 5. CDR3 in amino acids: CASSFTGGSPGANVLTF. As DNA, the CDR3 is TGTGCCAGCAGTTTCACAGGGGGCTCTCCTGGGGCCAACGTCCTGACTTTC. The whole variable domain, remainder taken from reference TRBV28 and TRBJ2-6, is DVKVTQSSRYLVKRTGEKVFLECVQDMDHENMFWYRQDPGLGLRLIYFSYDVKMKEKGDIPEGYSVSREKKERFSLILESASTNQTSMYLCASSFTGGSPGANVLTFGAGSRLTVL.

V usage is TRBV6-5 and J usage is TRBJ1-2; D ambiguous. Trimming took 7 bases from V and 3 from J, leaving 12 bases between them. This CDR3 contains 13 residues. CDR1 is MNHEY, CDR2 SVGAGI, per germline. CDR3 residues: CASTPAWDYGYTF. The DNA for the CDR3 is TGTGCCAGCACGCCAGCTTGGGACTATGGCTACACCTTC.

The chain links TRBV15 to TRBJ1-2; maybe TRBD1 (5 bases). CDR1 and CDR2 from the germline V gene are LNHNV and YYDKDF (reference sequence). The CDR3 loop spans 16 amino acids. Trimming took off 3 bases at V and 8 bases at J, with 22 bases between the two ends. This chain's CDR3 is CATSSDHGALTGGYTF. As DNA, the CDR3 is TGTGCCACCAGCAGCGATCACGGGGCGTTAACGGGGGGCTACACCTTC.

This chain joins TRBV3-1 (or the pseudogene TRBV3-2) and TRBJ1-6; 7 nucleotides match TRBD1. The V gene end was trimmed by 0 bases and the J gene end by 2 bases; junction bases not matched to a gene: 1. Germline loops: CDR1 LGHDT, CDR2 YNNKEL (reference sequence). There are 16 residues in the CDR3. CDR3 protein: CASSQDDRAYNSPLHF. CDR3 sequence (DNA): TGTGCCAGCAGCCAAGACGACAGGGCCTATAATTCACCCCTCCACTTT.

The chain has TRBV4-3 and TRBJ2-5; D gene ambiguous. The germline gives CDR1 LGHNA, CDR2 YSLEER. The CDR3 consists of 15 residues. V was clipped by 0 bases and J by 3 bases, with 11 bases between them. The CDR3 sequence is CASSQDWLRKETQYF. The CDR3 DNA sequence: TGCGCCAGCAGCCAAGACTGGTTACGGAAAGAGACCCAGTACTTC.

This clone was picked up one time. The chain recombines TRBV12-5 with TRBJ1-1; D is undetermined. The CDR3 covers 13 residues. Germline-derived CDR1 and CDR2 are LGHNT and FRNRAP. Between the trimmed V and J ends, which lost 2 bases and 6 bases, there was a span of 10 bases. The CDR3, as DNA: TGTGCTAGTGGTTTGTCGTCAGCCTCTGAAGCTTTCTTT. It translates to CASGLSSASEAFF.

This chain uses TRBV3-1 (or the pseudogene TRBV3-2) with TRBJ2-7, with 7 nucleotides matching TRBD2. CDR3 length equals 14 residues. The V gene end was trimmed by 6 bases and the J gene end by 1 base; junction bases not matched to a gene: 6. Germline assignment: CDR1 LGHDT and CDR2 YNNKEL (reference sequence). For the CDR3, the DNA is TGTGCCAGCAGGCTGGGGGGGGATTCCTACGAGCAGTACTTC. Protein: CASRLGGDSYEQYF.

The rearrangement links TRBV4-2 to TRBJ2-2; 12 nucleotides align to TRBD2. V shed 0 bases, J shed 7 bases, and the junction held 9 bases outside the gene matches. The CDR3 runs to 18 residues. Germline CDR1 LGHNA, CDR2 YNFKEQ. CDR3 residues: CASSQDLLAGGTGGELFF. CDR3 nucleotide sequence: TGTGCCAGCAGCCAAGATCTGCTAGCGGGGGGGACTGGCGGGGAGCTGTTTTTT.

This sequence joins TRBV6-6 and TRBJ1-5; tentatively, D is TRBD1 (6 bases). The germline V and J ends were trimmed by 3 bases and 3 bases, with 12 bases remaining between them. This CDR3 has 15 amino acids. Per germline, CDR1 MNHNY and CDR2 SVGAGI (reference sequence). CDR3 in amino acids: CASSYPGQSNQPQHF. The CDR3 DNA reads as TGTGCCAGCAGTTATCCCGGACAGTCCAATCAGCCCCAGCATTTT.

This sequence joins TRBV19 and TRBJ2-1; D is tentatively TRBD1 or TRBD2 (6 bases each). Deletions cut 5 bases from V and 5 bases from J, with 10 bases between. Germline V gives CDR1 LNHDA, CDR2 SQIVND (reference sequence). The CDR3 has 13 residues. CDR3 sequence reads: CASSSGADNEQFF. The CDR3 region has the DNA TGTGCCAGTAGTTCGGGGGCCGACAATGAGCAGTTCTTC. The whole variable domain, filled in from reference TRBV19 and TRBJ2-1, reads DGGITQSPKYLFRKEGQNVTLSCEQNLNHDAMYWYRQDPGQGLRLIYYSQIVNDFQKGDIAEGYSVSREKKESFPLTVTSAQKNPTAFYLCASSSGADNEQFFGPGTRLTVL.

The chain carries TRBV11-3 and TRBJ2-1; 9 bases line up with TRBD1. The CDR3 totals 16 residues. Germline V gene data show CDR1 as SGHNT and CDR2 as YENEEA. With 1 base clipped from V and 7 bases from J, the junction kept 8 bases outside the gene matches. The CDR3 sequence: CASSLGGTGLRNEQFF. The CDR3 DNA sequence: TGTGCCAGCAGCTTAGGCGGGACAGGGCTTAGGAATGAGCAGTTCTTC.

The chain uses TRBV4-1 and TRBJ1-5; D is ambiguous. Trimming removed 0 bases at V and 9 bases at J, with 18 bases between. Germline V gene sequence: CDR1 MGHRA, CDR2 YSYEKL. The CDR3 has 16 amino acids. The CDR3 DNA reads TGCGCCAGCAGCCAAGAACTTGGACGCCGCGTATTGCCCCAGCATTTT. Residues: CASSQELGRRVLPQHF.

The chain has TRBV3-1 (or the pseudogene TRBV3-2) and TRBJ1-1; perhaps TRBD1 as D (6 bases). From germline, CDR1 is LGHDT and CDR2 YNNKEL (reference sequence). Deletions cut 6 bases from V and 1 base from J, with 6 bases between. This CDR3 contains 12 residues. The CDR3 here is CASRQGNTEAFF. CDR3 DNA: TGTGCCAGCAGACAGGGGAACACTGAAGCTTTCTTT.

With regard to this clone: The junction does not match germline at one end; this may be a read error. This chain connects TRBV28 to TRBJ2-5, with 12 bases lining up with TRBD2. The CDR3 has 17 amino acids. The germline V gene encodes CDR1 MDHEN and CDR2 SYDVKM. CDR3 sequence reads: CASSLWTSGATQETQYF. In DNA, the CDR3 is TGTGCCAGCAGCTTATGGACTAGCGGGGCAACCCAAGAGACCCAGTACTTC.

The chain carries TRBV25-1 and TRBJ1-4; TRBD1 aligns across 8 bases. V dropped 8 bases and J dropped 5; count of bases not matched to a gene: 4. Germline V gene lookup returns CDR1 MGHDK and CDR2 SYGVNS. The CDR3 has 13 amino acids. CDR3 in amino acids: CASRGQENEKLFF. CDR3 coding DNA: TGTGCCAGCCGGGGACAGGAAAATGAAAAACTGTTTTTT.

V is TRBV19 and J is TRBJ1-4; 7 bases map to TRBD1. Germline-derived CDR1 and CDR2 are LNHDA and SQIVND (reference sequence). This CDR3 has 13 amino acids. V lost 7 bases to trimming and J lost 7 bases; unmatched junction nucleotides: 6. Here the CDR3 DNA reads TGTGCCAGTACAAGGGGGCGAGGTGAAAAACTGTTTTTT. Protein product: CASTRGRGEKLFF.

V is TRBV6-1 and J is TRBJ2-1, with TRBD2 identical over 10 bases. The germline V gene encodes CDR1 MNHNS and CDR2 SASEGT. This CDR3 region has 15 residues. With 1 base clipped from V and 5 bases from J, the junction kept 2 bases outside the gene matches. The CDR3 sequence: CASSEGAGGHNEQFF. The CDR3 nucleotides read TGTGCCAGCAGTGAAGGAGCGGGGGGGCACAATGAGCAGTTCTTC.

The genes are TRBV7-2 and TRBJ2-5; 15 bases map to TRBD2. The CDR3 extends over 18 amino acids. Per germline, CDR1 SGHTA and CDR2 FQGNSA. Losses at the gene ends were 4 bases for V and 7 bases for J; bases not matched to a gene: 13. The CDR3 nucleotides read TGTGCCAGCAGCTCCGGGACTAGCGGGGGGCCCGTTCTGTGGACCCAGTACTTC. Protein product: CASSSGTSGGPVLWTQYF.